The 19 T cell receptor beta chains reported below all come from one sample, sequenced in a study of human T cells and chemical hapten exposure. Time point: patch test 1, 2 weeks after DPC sensitization. As to treatment: therapeutic diphenylcyclopropenone sensitization with weekly scalp DPC. TCRdb reanalysed the RACE reads using MiXCR and keeps one entry per CDR3 protein. The sample has some 380,000 distinct CDR3 sequences; nearly 5% are singletons. The input for sequencing was whole blood, taken in connection with sensitization to the hapten diphenylcyclopropenone (DPC). The receptor set was obtained from a woman aged 45 to 65 with alopecia areata. Some clones in this sample may be carry-over from other donors' samples.

The rearrangement links TRBV6-2 or TRBV6-3 to TRBJ2-7; 10 bases line up with TRBD1. Germline trimming cut 6 bases from V and 3 bases from J; bases unmatched to any gene: 5. Germline lookup yields CDR1 MNHEY and CDR2 SVGEGT. The CDR3 has 14 residues. The CDR3 DNA sequence: TGTGCCAGCAGGGACGGGACAGGGGTCTACGAGCAGTACTTC. It specifies CASRDGTGVYEQYF.

This clonotype occurred many times. The rearrangement uses TRBV10-2 and TRBJ2-3, with 14 bases identical to TRBD2. Germline V CDR1 and CDR2: WSHSY, SAAADI. The CDR3 extends over 16 amino acids. The J segment lost 6 bases and the V segment lost 6 bases, leaving 8 bases of the junction unmatched. The CDR3 reads CASRRGLAGEADTQYF. The CDR3 DNA sequence: TGCGCCAGCAGGAGGGGACTAGCGGGAGAAGCCGATACGCAGTATTTT.

This clonotype showed up many times. The rearrangement joins TRBV12-3 or TRBV12-4 to TRBJ2-1; D gene unclear. V was trimmed by 5 bases and J by 0 bases, leaving 14 bases between them. This CDR3 spans 16 amino acids. The CDR3 reads CASSPSGEDSYNEQFF. CDR3 DNA: TGTGCCAGCAGTCCATCCGGTGAGGACTCCTACAATGAGCAGTTCTTC.

The chain has TRBV11-2 and TRBJ1-1; no firm D call. Germline V gene sequence: CDR1 SGHAT, CDR2 FQNNGV. V was trimmed by 4 bases and J by 1 base, leaving 10 bases between them. CDR3 size: 14 residues. The CDR3 coding sequence is TGTGCCAGCAGCTCTCCTCCGAGGAACACTGAAGCTTTCTTT. It codes for CASSSPPRNTEAFF.

This clonotype occurred a few times. The gene calls are TRBV7-2 and TRBJ1-1; D is unclear. Looked up from germline, CDR1 is SGHTA and CDR2 is FQGNSA. Trimming stripped 5 bases from V and 1 base from J, with 8 bases between. The CDR3 extends over 13 amino acids. The DNA for the CDR3 is TGTGCCAGCAGCCCCGTCGAGAACACTGAAGCTTTCTTT. Translation: CASSPVENTEAFF.

This rearrangement joins TRBV10-3 to TRBJ2-3; 9 positions agree with TRBD2. The CDR3 sequence is 14 residues long. V gave up 8 bases and J gave up 3 bases; unmatched junction bases: 6. Germline V lookup: CDR1 ENHRY, CDR2 SYGVKD. The CDR3 bases are TGTGCCATCTCACTTCTAGCGGGGACAGATACGCAGTATTTT. Protein sequence: CAISLLAGTDTQYF.

In regard to this clonotype: Possible read error: a much larger clone is one base away. This sequence joins TRBV24-1 and TRBJ2-6; perhaps TRBD2 as D (5 bases). CDR3 length equals 16 residues. CDR1 and CDR2 (germline): KGHDR, SFDVKD. V dropped 8 bases and J dropped 0 bases, with 13 bases sitting between them. CDR3 sequence reads: CATMGGSSSGANVLTF. The CDR3 bases are TGTGCCACCATGGGCGGGTCGAGCTCTGGGGCCAACGTCCTGACTTTC.

This clonotype was recorded a few times. The chain has TRBV7-8 and TRBJ1-4; D ambiguous. The CDR3 contains 14 residues. Trimming cost V 5 bases and J 3 bases, with 10 bases left between them. Germline loops: CDR1 SGHVS, CDR2 FQNEAQ. The CDR3 DNA is TGTGCCAGCAGCCCTTGGACGGCTAATGAAAAACTGTTTTTT. This translates into CASSPWTANEKLFF.

At least ten counts were recorded for this clonotype. The chain is built from TRBV20-1 and TRBJ2-1, with a tentative D call TRBD2 (6 bases). This CDR3 region has 12 residues. The V end was cut by 4 bases, the J end by 7 bases, with 11 bases between. Germline CDR1 reads DFQATT; CDR2 reads SNEGSKA (reference sequence). The CDR3 spells CSAKRGWNEQFF. CDR3 nucleotides: TGCAGTGCTAAACGGGGGTGGAATGAGCAGTTCTTC.

The rearrangement links TRBV12-3 or TRBV12-4 to TRBJ1-5, with D tentatively TRBD1 (5 bases). Trimming cost V 3 bases and J 4 bases, with 13 bases left between them. The CDR3 runs to 15 residues. CDR3 protein: CASSFRGVRNQPQHF. The CDR3 DNA is TGTGCCAGCAGTTTTCGAGGGGTACGGAATCAGCCCCAGCATTTT.

Ten or more counts support this clonotype. CDR3 sequence: CSVERLAGGPGYNEQFF. The DNA for the CDR3 is TGCAGCGTTGAAAGGCTAGCGGGAGGGCCGGGTTACAATGAGCAGTTCTTC. The chain has TRBV29-1 and TRBJ2-1, with 12 bases fitting TRBD2. CDR3 length: 17 amino acids. V dropped 2 bases and J dropped 4; count of bases not matched to a gene: 9. The germline V gene encodes CDR1 SQVTM and CDR2 ANQGSEA.

This clonotype has just a few counts. The chain carries TRBV3-1 and TRBJ2-5; D not resolved. The CDR3 runs 12 residues. V lost 0 bases and J 7 bases, leaving 6 bases between the germline ends. The germline gives CDR1 LGHDT, CDR2 YNNKEL (reference sequence). The CDR3 here is CASSQDPGTQYF. The CDR3 bases are TGTGCCAGCAGCCAAGATCCTGGGACCCAGTACTTC.

This clonotype was counted many times. V gene TRBV21-1 combines with J gene TRBJ2-7; the table's D call TRBD2 went unverified against the DNA. TRBV21-1 is a listed pseudogene. This CDR3 contains 15 residues. This chain's CDR3 is CASSKGRGSSYEQYF. The CDR3 DNA reads as TGTGCCAGCAGCAAAGGCCGCGGGTCTTCCTACGAGCAGTACTTC.

The table lists this clonotype with many counts. The J gene is TRBJ1-2, the V gene TRBV5-1, with 7 positions matching TRBD1. V lost 3 bases, J lost 5 bases, and 4 bases stayed unmatched. The germline V gene encodes CDR1 SGHRS and CDR2 YFSETQ. CDR3 size: 13 residues. The DNA of the CDR3 is TGCGCCAGCAGCTCGAGGACAGGATATGGCTACACCTTC. Amino acids: CASSSRTGYGYTF.

Many counts were recorded for this clonotype. The rearrangement uses TRBV11-2 and TRBJ2-5; 10 bases match TRBD2. CDR3 length: 15 residues. With 3 bases clipped from V and 5 bases from J, the junction kept 6 bases outside the gene matches. Germline assignment: CDR1 SGHAT and CDR2 FQNNGV. CDR3 sequence reads: CASSLVAGGWETQYF. The CDR3 DNA reads TGTGCCAGCAGCTTGGTAGCGGGAGGATGGGAGACCCAGTACTTC. The full variable domain, in which reference TRBV11-2 and TRBJ2-5 provide the parts outside the CDR3, is EAGVAQSPRYKIIEKRQSVAFWCNPISGHATLYWYQQILGQGPKLLIQFQNNGVVDDSQLPKDRFSAERLKGVDSTLKIQPAKLEDSAVYLCASSLVAGGWETQYFGPGTRLLVL.

The chain links TRBV7-8 to TRBJ2-3; D possibly corresponds to TRBD1 (6 bases). Trimming shortened V by 5 bases and J by 3 bases, and 21 bases separated the two germline ends. CDR3 length: 17 amino acids. The germline CDR1 and CDR2 sequences are SGHVS and FQNEAQ. The CDR3 DNA reads TGTGCCAGCAGCCTTGATCCGCAGGGGAGAGGGACAGATACGCAGTATTTT. Its protein product is CASSLDPQGRGTDTQYF.

This clonotype has at least ten counts. The V gene is TRBV7-9, the J gene TRBJ2-7; 9 nucleotides agree with TRBD1. CDR1 SEHNR and CDR2 FQNEAQ come from the germline V gene (reference sequence). Trimming removed 4 bases from V and 3 bases from J; junction bases left unmatched: 4. The CDR3 contains 14 residues. This CDR3 reads CASSSPDRGYEQYF. The CDR3 DNA follows: TGTGCCAGCAGCTCCCCGGACAGGGGCTACGAGCAGTACTTC.

This rearrangement joins TRBV27 to TRBJ1-4, with D perhaps matching TRBD1 (5 bases). V was shortened by 1 base and J by 8 bases, with 8 bases between the two germline ends. The CDR3 consists of 13 residues. Germline CDR1 is MNHEY and CDR2 is SMNVEV (reference sequence). The chain's CDR3 is CASSLFRGEKLFF. In DNA form, the CDR3 reads TGTGCCAGCAGTTTATTTAGGGGCGAAAAACTGTTTTTT.

This clonotype occurred a few times. The V and J genes are TRBV28 and TRBJ2-7, with 10 bases fitting TRBD2. Germline V lookup: CDR1 MDHEN, CDR2 SYDVKM. The CDR3 spans 14 residues. With V trimmed by 3 bases and J by 6 bases, 5 bases remained unmatched. CDR3 sequence: CASSFSGGPLEQYF. DNA of the CDR3: TGTGCCAGCAGTTTTAGCGGGGGGCCCCTCGAGCAGTACTTC.